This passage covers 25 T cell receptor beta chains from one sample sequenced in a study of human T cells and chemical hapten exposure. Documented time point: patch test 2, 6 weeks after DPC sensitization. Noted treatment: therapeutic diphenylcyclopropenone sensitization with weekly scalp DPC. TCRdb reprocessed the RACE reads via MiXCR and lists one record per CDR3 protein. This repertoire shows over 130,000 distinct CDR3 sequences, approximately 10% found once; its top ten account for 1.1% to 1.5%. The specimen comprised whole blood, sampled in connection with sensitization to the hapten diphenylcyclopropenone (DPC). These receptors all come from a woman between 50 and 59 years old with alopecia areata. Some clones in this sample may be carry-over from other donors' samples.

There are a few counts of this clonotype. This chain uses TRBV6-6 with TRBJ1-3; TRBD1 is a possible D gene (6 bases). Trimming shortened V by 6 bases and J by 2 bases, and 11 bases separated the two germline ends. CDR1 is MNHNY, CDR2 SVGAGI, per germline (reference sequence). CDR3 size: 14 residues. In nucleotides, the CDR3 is TGTGCCAGCAGACACCCAGGGGCTGGAAACACCATATATTTT. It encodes CASRHPGAGNTIYF.

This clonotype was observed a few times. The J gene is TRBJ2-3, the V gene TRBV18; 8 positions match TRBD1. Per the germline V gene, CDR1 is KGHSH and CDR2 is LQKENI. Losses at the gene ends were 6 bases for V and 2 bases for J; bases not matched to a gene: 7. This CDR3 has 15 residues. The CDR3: CASSPNRGNTDTQYF. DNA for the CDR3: TGTGCCAGCTCCCCTAACAGGGGGAACACAGATACGCAGTATTTT.

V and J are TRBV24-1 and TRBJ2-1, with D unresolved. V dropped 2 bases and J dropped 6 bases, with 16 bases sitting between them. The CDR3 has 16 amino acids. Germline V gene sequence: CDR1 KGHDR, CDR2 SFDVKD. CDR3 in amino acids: CATSDSGRKPLNEQFF. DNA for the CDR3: TGTGCCACCAGTGATTCGGGTCGAAAACCCCTCAATGAGCAGTTCTTC.

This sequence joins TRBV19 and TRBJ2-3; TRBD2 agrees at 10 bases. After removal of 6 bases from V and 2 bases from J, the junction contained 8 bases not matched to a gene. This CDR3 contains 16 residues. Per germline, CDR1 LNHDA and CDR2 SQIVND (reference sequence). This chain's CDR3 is CASSMSAGGLTDTQYF. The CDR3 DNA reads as TGTGCCAGTAGCATGTCAGCGGGAGGGCTCACAGATACGCAGTATTTT.

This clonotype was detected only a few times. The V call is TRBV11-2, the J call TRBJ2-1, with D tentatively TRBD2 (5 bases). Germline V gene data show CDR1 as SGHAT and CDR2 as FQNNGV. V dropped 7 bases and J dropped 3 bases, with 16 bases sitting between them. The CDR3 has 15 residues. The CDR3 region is CASTSRPLGYNEQFF. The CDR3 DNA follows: TGTGCCAGCACCTCTCGCCCACTAGGCTACAATGAGCAGTTCTTC.

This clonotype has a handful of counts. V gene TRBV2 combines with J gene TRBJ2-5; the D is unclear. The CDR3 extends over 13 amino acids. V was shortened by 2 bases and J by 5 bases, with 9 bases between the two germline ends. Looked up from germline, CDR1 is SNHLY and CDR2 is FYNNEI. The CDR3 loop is CASSESRIETQYF. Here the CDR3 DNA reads TGTGCCAGCAGTGAAAGTCGGATCGAGACCCAGTACTTC.

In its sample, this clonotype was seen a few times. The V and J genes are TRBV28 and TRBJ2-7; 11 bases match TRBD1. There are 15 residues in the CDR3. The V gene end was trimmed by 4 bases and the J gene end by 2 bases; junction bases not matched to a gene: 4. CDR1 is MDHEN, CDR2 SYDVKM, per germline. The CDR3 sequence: CASSSPGQGAYEQYF. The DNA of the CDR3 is TGTGCCAGCAGTTCCCCGGGACAGGGGGCCTACGAGCAGTACTTC.

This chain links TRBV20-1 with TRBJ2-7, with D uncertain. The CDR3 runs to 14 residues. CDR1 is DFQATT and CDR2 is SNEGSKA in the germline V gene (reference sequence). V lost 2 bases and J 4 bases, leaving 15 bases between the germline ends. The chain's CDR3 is CSARRSQVPYEQYF. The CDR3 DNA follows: TGCAGTGCTAGAAGATCCCAGGTCCCGTACGAGCAGTACTTC.

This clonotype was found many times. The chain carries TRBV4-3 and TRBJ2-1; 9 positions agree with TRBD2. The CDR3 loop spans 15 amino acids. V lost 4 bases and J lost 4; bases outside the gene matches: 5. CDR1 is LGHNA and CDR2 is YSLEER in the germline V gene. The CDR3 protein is CASSREREVYNEQFF. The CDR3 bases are TGCGCCAGCAGCCGAGAGCGGGAGGTGTACAATGAGCAGTTCTTC.

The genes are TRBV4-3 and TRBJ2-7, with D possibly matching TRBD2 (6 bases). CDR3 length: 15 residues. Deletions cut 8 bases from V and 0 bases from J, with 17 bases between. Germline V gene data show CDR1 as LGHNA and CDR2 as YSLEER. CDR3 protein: CASRPGGVISYEQYF. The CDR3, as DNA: TGCGCCAGCCGCCCCGGCGGGGTTATCTCCTACGAGCAGTACTTC.

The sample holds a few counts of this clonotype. This CDR3 reads CASSRVSAGISTDTQYF. CDR3 DNA: TGCGCCAGCTCCCGGGTCTCAGCGGGAATTAGCACAGATACGCAGTATTTT. The rearrangement joins TRBV4-1 to TRBJ2-3, with TRBD2 matching over 7 bases. With 8 bases clipped from V and 0 bases from J, the junction kept 14 bases outside the gene matches. In germline, CDR1 is MGHRA, CDR2 YSYEKL. The CDR3 runs to 17 residues.

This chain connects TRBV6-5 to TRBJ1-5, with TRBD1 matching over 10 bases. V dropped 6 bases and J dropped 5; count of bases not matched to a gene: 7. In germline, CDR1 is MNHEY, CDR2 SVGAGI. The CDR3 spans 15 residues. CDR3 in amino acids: CASRLGQGVHQPQHF. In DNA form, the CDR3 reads TGTGCCAGCAGGCTTGGACAGGGGGTTCATCAGCCCCAGCATTTT.

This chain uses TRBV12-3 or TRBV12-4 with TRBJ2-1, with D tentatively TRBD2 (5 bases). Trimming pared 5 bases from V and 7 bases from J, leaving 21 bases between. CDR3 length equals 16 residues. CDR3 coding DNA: TGTGCCAGCAGTCCCTGGGTCGGACTCTTATTAAATGAGCAGTTCTTC. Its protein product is CASSPWVGLLLNEQFF.

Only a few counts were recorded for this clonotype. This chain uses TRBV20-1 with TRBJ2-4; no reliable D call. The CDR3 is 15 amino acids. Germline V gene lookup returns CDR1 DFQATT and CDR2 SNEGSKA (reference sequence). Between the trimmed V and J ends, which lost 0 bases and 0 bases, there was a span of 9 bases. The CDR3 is CSARDYKLAKNIQYF. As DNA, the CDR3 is TGCAGTGCTAGAGATTACAAGCTAGCCAAAAACATTCAGTACTTC.

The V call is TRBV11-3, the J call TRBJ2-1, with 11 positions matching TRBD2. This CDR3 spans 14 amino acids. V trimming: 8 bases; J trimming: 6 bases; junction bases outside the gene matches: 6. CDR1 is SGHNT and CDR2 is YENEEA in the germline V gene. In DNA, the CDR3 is TGTGCCAGCGGAACGGGACTAGCGGTCAATGAGCAGTTCTTC. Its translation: CASGTGLAVNEQFF.

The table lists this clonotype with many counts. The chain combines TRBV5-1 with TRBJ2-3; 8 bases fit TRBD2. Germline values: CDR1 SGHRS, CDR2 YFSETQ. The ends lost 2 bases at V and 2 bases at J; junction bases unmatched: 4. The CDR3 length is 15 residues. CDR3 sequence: CASSFGLAFTDTQYF. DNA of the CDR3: TGCGCCAGCAGCTTTGGACTAGCTTTCACAGATACGCAGTATTTT.

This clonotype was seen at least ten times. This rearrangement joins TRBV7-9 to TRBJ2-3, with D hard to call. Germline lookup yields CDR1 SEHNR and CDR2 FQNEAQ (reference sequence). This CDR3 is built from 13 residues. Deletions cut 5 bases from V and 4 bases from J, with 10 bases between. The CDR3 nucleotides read TGTGCCAGCAGCCCAAAGGCCTCAGATACGCAGTATTTT. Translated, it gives CASSPKASDTQYF.

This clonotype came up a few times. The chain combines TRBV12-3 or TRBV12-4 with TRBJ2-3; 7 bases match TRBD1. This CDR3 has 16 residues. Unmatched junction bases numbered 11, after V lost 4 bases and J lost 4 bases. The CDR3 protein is CASSSPGQRFPDTQYF. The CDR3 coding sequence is TGTGCCAGCAGTTCACCGGGACAGAGGTTCCCAGATACGCAGTATTTT.

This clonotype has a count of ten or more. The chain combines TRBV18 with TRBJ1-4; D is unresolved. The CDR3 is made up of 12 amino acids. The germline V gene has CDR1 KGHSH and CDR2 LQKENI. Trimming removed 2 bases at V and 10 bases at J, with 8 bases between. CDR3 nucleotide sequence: TGTGCCAGCTCACCAGAGGGCAGAAAACTGTTTTTT. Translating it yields CASSPEGRKLFF.

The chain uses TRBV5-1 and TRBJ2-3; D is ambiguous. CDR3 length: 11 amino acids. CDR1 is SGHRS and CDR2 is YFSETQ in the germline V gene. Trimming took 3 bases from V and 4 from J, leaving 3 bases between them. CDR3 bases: TGCGCCAGCAGCTCCGCAGATACGCAGTATTTT. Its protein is CASSSADTQYF.

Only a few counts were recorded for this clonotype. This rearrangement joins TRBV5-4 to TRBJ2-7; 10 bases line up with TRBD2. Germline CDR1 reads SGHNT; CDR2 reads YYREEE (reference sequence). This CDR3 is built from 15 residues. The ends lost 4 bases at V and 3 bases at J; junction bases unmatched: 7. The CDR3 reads CASSPTGLANYEQYF. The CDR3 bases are TGTGCCAGCAGCCCGACGGGACTAGCGAACTACGAGCAGTACTTC.

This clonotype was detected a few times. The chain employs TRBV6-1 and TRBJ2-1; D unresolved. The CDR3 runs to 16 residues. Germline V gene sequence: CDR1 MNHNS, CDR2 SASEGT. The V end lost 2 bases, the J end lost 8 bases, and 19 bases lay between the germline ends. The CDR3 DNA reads TGTGCCAGCAGTGAACTGGGCTCCCATTTGTTGGATGAGCAGTTCTTC. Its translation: CASSELGSHLLDEQFF.

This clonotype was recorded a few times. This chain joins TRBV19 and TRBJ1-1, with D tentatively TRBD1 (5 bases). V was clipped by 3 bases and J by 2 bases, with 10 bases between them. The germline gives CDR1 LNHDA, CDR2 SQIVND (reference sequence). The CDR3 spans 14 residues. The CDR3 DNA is TGTGCCAGTAGTATGAAGACAGCAAACACTGAAGCTTTCTTT. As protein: CASSMKTANTEAFF.

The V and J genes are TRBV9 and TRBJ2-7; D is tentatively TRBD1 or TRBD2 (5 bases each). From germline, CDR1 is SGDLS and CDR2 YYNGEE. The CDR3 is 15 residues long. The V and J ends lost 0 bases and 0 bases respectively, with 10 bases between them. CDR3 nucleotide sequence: TGTGCCAGCAGCGTAGCTGGGGGTGGCTCCTACGAGCAGTACTTC. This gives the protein CASSVAGGGSYEQYF.

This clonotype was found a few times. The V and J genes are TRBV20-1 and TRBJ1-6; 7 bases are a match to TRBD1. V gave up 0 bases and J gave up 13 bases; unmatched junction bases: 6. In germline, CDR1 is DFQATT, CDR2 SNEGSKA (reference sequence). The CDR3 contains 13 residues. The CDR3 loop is CSARDDQDRPLHF. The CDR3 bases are TGCAGTGCTAGAGATGATCAGGACAGGCCCCTCCACTTT.